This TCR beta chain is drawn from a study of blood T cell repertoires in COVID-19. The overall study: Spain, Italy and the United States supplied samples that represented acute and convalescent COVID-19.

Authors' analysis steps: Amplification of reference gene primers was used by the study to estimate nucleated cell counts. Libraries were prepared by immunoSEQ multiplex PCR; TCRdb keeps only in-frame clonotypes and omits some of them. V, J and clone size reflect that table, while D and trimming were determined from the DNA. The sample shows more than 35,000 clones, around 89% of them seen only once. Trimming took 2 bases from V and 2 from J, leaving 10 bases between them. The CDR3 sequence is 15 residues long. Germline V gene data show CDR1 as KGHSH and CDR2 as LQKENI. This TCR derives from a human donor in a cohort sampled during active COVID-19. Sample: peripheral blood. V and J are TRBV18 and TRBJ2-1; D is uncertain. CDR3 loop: CASSPSLRTYNEQFF. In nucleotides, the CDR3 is TGTGCCAGCTCACCAAGTTTGCGGACCTACAATGAGCAGTTCTTC.